This TCR beta chain is drawn from a study of blood T cell repertoires in COVID-19. Using immunoSEQ multiplex PCR, the repertoire was profiled, and TCRdb retains in-frame clones only, with some absent. The table has over 200,000 clones, around four fifths seen once; the top ten hold 2.5% to 3%. Per the germline V gene, CDR1 is MDHEN and CDR2 is SYDVKM. The V end lost 2 bases, the J end lost 0 bases, and 11 bases lay between the germline ends. CDR3 length equals 16 residues. The chain is built from TRBV28 and TRBJ1-5, with a weak D call TRBD1 (5 bases). Sequences were obtained from peripheral blood. This TCR came from a woman aged 40 to 50 with active or convalescent COVID-19. CDR3 sequence (DNA): TGTGCCAGCAGTTTAAACCCGACAGTTAGCAATCAGCCCCAGCATTTT. Residues: CASSLNPTVSNQPQHF.